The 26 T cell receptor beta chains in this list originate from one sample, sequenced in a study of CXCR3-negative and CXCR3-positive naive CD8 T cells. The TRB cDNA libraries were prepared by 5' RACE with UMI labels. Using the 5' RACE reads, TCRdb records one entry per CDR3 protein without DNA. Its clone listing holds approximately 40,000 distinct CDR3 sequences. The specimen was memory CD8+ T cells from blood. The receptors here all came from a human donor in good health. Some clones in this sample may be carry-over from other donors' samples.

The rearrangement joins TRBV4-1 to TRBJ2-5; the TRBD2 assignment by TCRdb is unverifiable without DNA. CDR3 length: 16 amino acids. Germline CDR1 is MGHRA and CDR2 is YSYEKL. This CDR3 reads CASSQGTSGVRETQYF.

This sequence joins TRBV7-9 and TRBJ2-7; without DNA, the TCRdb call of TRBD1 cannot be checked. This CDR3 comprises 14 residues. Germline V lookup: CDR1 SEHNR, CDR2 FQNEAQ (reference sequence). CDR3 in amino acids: CASSLEGGAYEQYF.

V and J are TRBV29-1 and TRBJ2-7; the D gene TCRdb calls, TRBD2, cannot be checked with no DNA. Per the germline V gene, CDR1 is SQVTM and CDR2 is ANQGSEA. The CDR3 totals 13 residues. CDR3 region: CSVRKGSSYEQYF.

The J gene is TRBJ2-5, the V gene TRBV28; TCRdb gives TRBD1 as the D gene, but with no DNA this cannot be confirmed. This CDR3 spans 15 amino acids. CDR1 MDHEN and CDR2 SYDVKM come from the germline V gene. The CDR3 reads CASSRRTMRDETQYF. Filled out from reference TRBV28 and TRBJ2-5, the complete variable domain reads DVKVTQSSRYLVKRTGEKVFLECVQDMDHENMFWYRQDPGLGLRLIYFSYDVKMKEKGDIPEGYSVSREKKERFSLILESASTNQTSMYLCASSRRTMRDETQYFGPGTRLLVL.

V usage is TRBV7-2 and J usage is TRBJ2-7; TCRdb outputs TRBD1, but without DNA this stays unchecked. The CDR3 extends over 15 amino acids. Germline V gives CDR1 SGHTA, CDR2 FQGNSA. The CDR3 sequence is CASRTGPGQGYEQYF.

CDR3 sequence: CASSFSFENQETQYF. The J gene is TRBJ2-5, the V gene TRBV12-3 or TRBV12-4. The CDR3 is 15 amino acids.

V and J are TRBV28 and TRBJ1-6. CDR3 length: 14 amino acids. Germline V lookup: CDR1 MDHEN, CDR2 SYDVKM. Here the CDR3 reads CASSLGEPNSPLHF.

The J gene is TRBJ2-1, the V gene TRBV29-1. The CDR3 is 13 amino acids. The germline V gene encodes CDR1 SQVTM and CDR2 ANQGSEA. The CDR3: CSGGHRAYNEQFF.

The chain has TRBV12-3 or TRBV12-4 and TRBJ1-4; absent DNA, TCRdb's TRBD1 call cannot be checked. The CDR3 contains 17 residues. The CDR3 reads CASSTGTVPAANEKLFF.

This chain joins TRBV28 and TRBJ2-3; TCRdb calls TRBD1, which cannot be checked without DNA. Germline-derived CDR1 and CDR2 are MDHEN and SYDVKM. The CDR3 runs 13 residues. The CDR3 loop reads CASTFADNRYASF.

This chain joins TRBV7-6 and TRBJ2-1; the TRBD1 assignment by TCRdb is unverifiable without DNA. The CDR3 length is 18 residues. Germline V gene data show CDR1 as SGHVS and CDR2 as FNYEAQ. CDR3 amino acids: CASSLKGPRLSSYNEQFF. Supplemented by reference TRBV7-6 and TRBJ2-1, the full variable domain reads GAGVSQSPRYKVTKRGQDVALRCDPISGHVSLYWYRQALGQGPEFLTYFNYEAQQDKSGLPNDRFSAERPEGSISTLTIQRTEQRDSAMYRCASSLKGPRLSSYNEQFFGPGTRLTVL.

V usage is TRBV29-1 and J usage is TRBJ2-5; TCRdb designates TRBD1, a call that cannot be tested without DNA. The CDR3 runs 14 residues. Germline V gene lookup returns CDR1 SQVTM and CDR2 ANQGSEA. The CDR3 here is CSVLDVDTKETQYF.

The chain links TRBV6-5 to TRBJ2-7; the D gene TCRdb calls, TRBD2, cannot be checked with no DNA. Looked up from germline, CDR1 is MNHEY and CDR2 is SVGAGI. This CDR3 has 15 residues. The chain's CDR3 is CASHYNGTSGAEQYF.

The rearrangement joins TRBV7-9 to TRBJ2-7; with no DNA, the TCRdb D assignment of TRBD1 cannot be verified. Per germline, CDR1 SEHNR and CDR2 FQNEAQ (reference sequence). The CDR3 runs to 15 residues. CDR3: CASSPPGQGAEEQYF.

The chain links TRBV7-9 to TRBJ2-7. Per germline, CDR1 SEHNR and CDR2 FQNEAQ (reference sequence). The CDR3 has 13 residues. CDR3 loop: CASSLEVRYEQYF.

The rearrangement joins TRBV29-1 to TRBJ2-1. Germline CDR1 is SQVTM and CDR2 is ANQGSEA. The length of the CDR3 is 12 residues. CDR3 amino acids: CSVETWSGEQFF.

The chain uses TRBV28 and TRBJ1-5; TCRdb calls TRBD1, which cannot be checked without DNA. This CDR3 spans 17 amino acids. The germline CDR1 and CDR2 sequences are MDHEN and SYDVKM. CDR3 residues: CASSLPRTGGLWQPQHF.

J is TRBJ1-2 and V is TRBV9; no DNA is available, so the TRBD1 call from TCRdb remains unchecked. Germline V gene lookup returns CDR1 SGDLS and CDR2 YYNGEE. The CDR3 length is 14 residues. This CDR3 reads CASSALDRNYGYTF.

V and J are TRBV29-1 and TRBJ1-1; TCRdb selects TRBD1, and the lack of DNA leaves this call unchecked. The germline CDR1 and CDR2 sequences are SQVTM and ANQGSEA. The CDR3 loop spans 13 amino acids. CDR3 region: CSVETGLGTEAFF.

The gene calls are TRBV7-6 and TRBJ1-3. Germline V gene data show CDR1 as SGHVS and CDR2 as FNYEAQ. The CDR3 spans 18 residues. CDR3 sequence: CASSLGRPAPSSGNTIYF.

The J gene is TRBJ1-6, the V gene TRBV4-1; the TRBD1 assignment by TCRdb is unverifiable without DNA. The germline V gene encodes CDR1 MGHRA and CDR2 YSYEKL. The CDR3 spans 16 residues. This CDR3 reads CASSQDLAGLSSPLHF.

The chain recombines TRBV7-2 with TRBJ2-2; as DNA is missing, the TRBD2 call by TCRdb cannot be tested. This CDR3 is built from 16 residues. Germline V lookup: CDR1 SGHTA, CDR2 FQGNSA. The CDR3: CASSSHRATNTGELFF. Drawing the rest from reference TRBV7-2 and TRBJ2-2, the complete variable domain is GAGVSQSPSNKVTEKGKDVELRCDPISGHTALYWYRQSLGQGLEFLIYFQGNSAPDKSGLPSDRFSAERTGGSVSTLTIQRTQQEDSAVYLCASSSHRATNTGELFFGEGSRLTVL.

This CDR3 is CASSPHLGDQPQHF. V and J are TRBV9 and TRBJ1-5; lacking DNA, the TRBD1 call made by TCRdb goes unchecked. CDR1 SGDLS and CDR2 YYNGEE come from the germline V gene. The CDR3 is 14 amino acids.

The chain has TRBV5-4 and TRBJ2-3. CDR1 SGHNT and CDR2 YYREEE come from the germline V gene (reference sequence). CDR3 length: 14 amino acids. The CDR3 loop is CASSVDLDFNTQYF.

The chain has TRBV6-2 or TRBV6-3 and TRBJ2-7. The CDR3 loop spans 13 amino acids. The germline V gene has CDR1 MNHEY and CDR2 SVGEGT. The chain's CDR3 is CASSRQETYEQYF.

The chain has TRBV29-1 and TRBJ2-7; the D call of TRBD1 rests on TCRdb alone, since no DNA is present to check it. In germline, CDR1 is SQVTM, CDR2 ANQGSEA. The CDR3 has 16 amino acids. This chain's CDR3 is CSSTPGSSRFRYEQYF.